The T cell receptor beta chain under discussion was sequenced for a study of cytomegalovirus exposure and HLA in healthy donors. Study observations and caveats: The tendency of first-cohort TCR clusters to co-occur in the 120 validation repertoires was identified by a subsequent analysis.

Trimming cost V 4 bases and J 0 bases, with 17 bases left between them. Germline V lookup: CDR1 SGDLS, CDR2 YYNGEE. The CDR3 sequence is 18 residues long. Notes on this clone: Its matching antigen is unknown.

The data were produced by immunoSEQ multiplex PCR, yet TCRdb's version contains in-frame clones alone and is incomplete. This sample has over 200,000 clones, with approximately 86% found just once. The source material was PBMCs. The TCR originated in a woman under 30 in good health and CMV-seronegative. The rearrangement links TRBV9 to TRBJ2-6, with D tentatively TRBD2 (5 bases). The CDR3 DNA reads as TGTGCCAGCAGCCCCTGGGAGTGGCTGAGCTCTGGGGCCAACGTCCTGACTTTC. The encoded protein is CASSPWEWLSSGANVLTF.